These 19 T cell receptor beta chains originate from one sample sequenced in a study of control samples from healthy donors and cancer patients. Data came from immunoSEQ multiplex PCR; TCRdb stores just in-frame clones and leaves some out. The table lists some 120,000 clones, 75% to 95% of them singletons. Material: blood. Every receptor here comes from a young man in good health.

The J gene is TRBJ1-6, the V gene TRBV6-5; D remains ambiguous. V lost 2 bases and J lost 8, with 4 bases in between. The CDR3 is made up of 12 amino acids. CDR1 and CDR2 (germline): MNHEY, SVGAGI. CDR3 sequence: CASSYRDSPLHF. The CDR3, as DNA: TGTGCCAGCAGTTACAGGGATTCACCCCTCCACTTT.

The chain employs TRBV5-1 and TRBJ2-3, with D maybe TRBD2 (6 bases). Trimming left V 5 bases short and J 0 bases short, with 16 bases between. CDR1 and CDR2 from the germline V gene are SGHRS and YFSETQ. The CDR3 extends over 16 amino acids. CDR3 in DNA: TGCGCCAGCAGTATAGAGGGGACTTCTAGCACAGATACGCAGTATTTT. This sequence encodes CASSIEGTSSTDTQYF.

The V call is TRBV11-2, the J call TRBJ2-5; the D is unclear. V lost 5 bases to trimming and J lost 2 bases, with 6 bases between them. The germline V gene has CDR1 SGHAT and CDR2 FQNNGV. The CDR3 loop spans 12 amino acids. CDR3 sequence: CASSPLQETQYF. The CDR3 region has the DNA TGTGCCAGCAGCCCCCTTCAAGAGACCCAGTACTTC.

In regard to this clone: The sample has other DNA sequences that encode this CDR3 too. The chain uses TRBV15 and TRBJ2-7; 8 bases align to TRBD1. Germline V CDR1 and CDR2: LNHNV, YYDKDF (reference sequence). The V gene end was trimmed by 3 bases and the J gene end by 4 bases; junction bases not matched to a gene: 2. The CDR3 totals 13 residues. This chain's CDR3 is CATSRDREYEQYF. The CDR3 coding sequence is TGTGCCACCAGCAGGGACAGGGAGTACGAGCAGTACTTC.

This rearrangement joins TRBV10-3 to TRBJ2-7, with no clear D. CDR3 length equals 12 residues. Per germline, CDR1 ENHRY and CDR2 SYGVKD. V lost 2 bases to trimming and J lost 4 bases, with 6 bases between them. CDR3 nucleotides: TGTGCCATCAGTGAGAGAGAGTACGAGCAGTACTTC. Translated: CAISEREYEQYF.

The chain employs TRBV6-5 and TRBJ2-2; tentatively, D is TRBD1 or TRBD2 (5 bases each). V gave up 6 bases and J gave up 9 bases, with 14 bases separating them. This CDR3 has 13 amino acids. In germline, CDR1 is MNHEY, CDR2 SVGAGI. CDR3 sequence: CASSVGRTRELFF. The CDR3 bases are TGTGCCAGCAGCGTGGGACGGACCCGGGAGCTGTTTTTT.

This clone was seen only a few times. V and J are TRBV5-8 and TRBJ2-5; D not certain. This CDR3 spans 15 amino acids. The germline gives CDR1 SGHTS, CDR2 YDEGEE. V was clipped by 2 bases and J by 0 bases, with 11 bases between them. CDR3 sequence: CASSFSSTYQETQYF. Written as DNA, the CDR3 is TGTGCCAGCAGCTTTTCTAGTACCTACCAAGAGACCCAGTACTTC.

V gene TRBV7-3 combines with J gene TRBJ2-3; 8 bases align to TRBD2. Germline lookup yields CDR1 SGHTA and CDR2 FQGTGA. This CDR3 spans 14 amino acids. With V trimmed by 2 bases and J by 6 bases, 4 bases remained unmatched. CDR3 nucleotide sequence: TGTGCCAGCAGCTTACTCCCGGGAGGGGATACGCAGTATTTT. Protein sequence: CASSLLPGGDTQYF.

V and J are TRBV7-2 and TRBJ2-3; D possibly corresponds to TRBD1 (5 bases). Trimming pared 2 bases from V and 2 bases from J, leaving 8 bases between. The CDR3 sequence is 14 residues long. Germline V CDR1 and CDR2: SGHTA, FQGNSA. This chain's CDR3 is CASSLKGFTDTQYF. DNA for the CDR3: TGTGCCAGCAGCTTAAAGGGGTTCACAGATACGCAGTATTTT.

The CDR3 DNA follows: TGTGCCAGCTCCTACGGACAGGGCCCTTTTGGGGAAAAACTGTTTTTT. Protein product: CASSYGQGPFGEKLFF. V and J are TRBV18 and TRBJ1-4; 8 nucleotides line up with TRBD1. The J segment lost 8 bases and the V segment lost 6 bases, leaving 14 bases of the junction unmatched. This CDR3 is 16 amino acids long. CDR1 is KGHSH, CDR2 LQKENI, per germline.

This clone was picked up one time. This chain connects TRBV6-6 to TRBJ1-2; maybe TRBD1 (5 bases). V was pared by 8 bases and J by 4 bases, with 17 bases between. The CDR3 totals 14 residues. Looked up from germline, CDR1 is MNHNY and CDR2 is SVGAGI (reference sequence). The CDR3 is CASLDSPWSYGYTF. In DNA form, the CDR3 reads TGTGCCAGCCTAGACAGTCCCTGGTCCTATGGCTACACCTTC.

This clone came up once. The chain recombines TRBV9 with TRBJ1-6; 8 bases are shared with TRBD1. The V segment lost 3 bases and the J segment 7 bases; nucleotides outside the gene matches: 9. CDR1 is SGDLS, CDR2 YYNGEE, per germline. This CDR3 is built from 16 residues. CDR3: CASSDEGQEINSPLHF. CDR3 sequence (DNA): TGTGCCAGCAGCGATGAGGGACAGGAGATCAATTCACCCCTCCACTTT.

The CDR3 sequence: CATKPRWGQHNSPLHF. The CDR3 nucleotides read TGTGCCACCAAACCACGGTGGGGACAGCATAATTCACCCCTCCACTTT. The chain uses TRBV27 and TRBJ1-6; TRBD1 aligns across 7 bases. CDR1 and CDR2 (germline): MNHEY, SMNVEV (reference sequence). The CDR3 is 16 residues long. V lost 10 bases and J lost 5; bases outside the gene matches: 14.

In nucleotides, the CDR3 is TGCGCCAGCAGCCAAGACGAAGCAGGGGGCGCTTTCTTT. Translating it yields CASSQDEAGGAFF. The chain has TRBV5-1 and TRBJ1-1, with 8 nucleotides matching TRBD1. In germline, CDR1 is SGHRS, CDR2 YFSETQ. The CDR3 contains 13 residues. J gave up 11 bases and V 4 bases, and 10 bases lay outside the gene matches.

This clone was found once. V usage is TRBV5-1 and J usage is TRBJ2-7; D call uncertain. The CDR3 consists of 14 residues. V was pared by 0 bases and J by 6 bases, with 13 bases between. CDR1 and CDR2 from the germline V gene are SGHRS and YFSETQ. CDR3 sequence reads: CASSLVGVPGEQYF. The CDR3 bases are TGCGCCAGCAGCTTGGTTGGGGTTCCGGGCGAGCAGTACTTC.

To note about this clone: Other DNA sequences in the same sample also yield this CDR3. This rearrangement joins TRBV29-1 to TRBJ1-1; 8 positions match TRBD1. CDR3 length: 13 residues. The V gene's germline CDR1 is SQVTM and CDR2 ANQGSEA. V gave up 7 bases and J gave up 0 bases; unmatched junction bases: 4. CDR3 nucleotide sequence: TGCAGCGCCTGGACAGGGTTGAACACTGAAGCTTTCTTT. As protein: CSAWTGLNTEAFF.

This sequence joins TRBV18 and TRBJ2-1, with TRBD1 matching 7 bases. V dropped 5 bases and J dropped 6; count of bases not matched to a gene: 4. This CDR3 has 13 amino acids. Germline loops: CDR1 KGHSH, CDR2 LQKENI. CDR3 bases: TGTGCCAGCTCAACACGGACAGGCAATGAGCAGTTCTTC. This encodes CASSTRTGNEQFF.

The V call is TRBV6-5, the J call TRBJ1-2; the D gene is possibly TRBD1 (5 bases). This CDR3 has 14 residues. Trimming cost V 6 bases and J 4 bases, with 15 bases left between them. Germline loops: CDR1 MNHEY, CDR2 SVGAGI. The CDR3 sequence is CASRTGPVGYGYTF. The CDR3 bases are TGTGCCAGCAGGACGGGGCCGGTGGGCTATGGCTACACCTTC.

This sequence joins TRBV19 and TRBJ1-3, with TRBD1 matching over 7 bases. Trimming took 3 bases from V and 2 from J; bases not matched to a gene: 7. CDR1 is LNHDA, CDR2 SQIVND, per germline (reference sequence). This CDR3 is 16 amino acids long. The CDR3 protein is CASSMPSGQAGNTIYF. Here the CDR3 DNA reads TGTGCCAGTAGTATGCCCTCTGGACAGGCTGGAAACACCATATATTTT.